This T cell receptor (beta chain) is drawn from a study of metastatic and nonmetastatic thyroid tumors. As for the study in general: Repertoires were compared across blood and tumor or nodule tissue from malignant and benign thyroid patients. General study points: Malignant tumors reportedly showed significantly higher TCR beta diversity than benign nodules in both blood and tumor.

Study processing details: In papillary thyroid cancer, a distant-metastasis classifier was built using CDR3 differences across clinicopathological groups. Via MiXCR, TCRdb re-called the PCR reads. Clone size and V and J calls follow TCRdb, not the original study. The table records more than 9,000 clones, 28% of them present only once. The CDR3 loop spans 13 amino acids. V gave up 0 bases and J gave up 3 bases, with 6 bases separating them. Germline loops: CDR1 GTSNPN, CDR2 SVGIG (reference sequence). In this sample, this clone turned up once. What it recognizes is unknown. Thyroid surgery was preceded by no treatment in any patient.

This TCR was recovered from a male donor with papillary thyroid cancer or a benign thyroid nodule (not recorded which). Some clones in this sample may be carry-over from other donors' samples. Sample: tumor tissue. V usage is TRBV30 and J usage is TRBJ1-5; D ambiguous. The CDR3 loop is CAWSVIDNQPQHF. The CDR3 DNA sequence: TGTGCCTGGAGTGTTATTGACAATCAGCCCCAGCATTTT. Supplemented by reference TRBV30 and TRBJ1-5, the full variable domain reads SQTIHQWPATLVQPVGSPLSLECTVEGTSNPNLYWYRQAAGRGLQLLFYSVGIGQISSEVPQNLSASRPQDRQFILSSKKLLLSDSGFYLCAWSVIDNQPQHFGDGTRLSIL.